Below, 13 T cell receptor beta chains from the same sample are listed, as sequenced in a study of shared clonotypes between healthy human individuals. Libraries were prepared by immunoSEQ multiplex PCR; TCRdb keeps only in-frame clonotypes and omits some of them. The repertoire has some 480,000 clones, less than 80% of them found once; the top ten carry roughly 12%. Sequenced: PBMCs. These receptors came from a middle-aged woman in good health. Some clones in this sample may be carry-over from other donors' samples.

The rearrangement joins TRBV11-2 to TRBJ2-7, with 7 bases that match TRBD1. V was pared by 3 bases and J by 6 bases, with 5 bases of the junction left unmatched. This CDR3 contains 13 residues. The V gene's germline CDR1 is SGHAT and CDR2 FQNNGV. The CDR3 region is CASSFKTGVEQYF. CDR3 DNA sequence: TGTGCCAGCAGCTTTAAAACAGGGGTCGAGCAGTACTTC.

The CDR3 protein is CATSRDFQGYETQYF. The CDR3 DNA is TGTGCCACCAGCAGAGATTTTCAGGGGTACGAGACCCAGTACTTC. The chain links TRBV15 to TRBJ2-5, with D tentatively TRBD1 (6 bases). Germline assignment: CDR1 LNHNV and CDR2 YYDKDF (reference sequence). The germline V and J ends were trimmed by 0 bases and 5 bases, with 13 bases remaining between them. The CDR3 consists of 15 residues.

The rearrangement links TRBV28 to TRBJ2-7; 13 bases match TRBD2. This CDR3 is 20 amino acids long. The germline CDR1 and CDR2 sequences are MDHEN and SYDVKM. Trimming cost V 3 bases and J 1 base; bases outside gene matches: 15. The CDR3 DNA sequence: TGTGCCAGCAGTTTCTTACTAGCGGGAGGGATAGCTTTTTGTTCCTACGAGCAGTACTTC. This codes for CASSFLLAGGIAFCSYEQYF.

This clone has just one count. The chain employs TRBV10-3 and TRBJ2-2, with TRBD1 as a possible D gene (6 bases). From germline, CDR1 is ENHRY and CDR2 SYGVKD. Trimming cost V 5 bases and J 1 base, with 8 bases left between them. The CDR3 covers 14 residues. The CDR3 protein is CAISNRENTGELFF. As DNA, the CDR3 is TGTGCCATCAGTAACAGGGAGAACACCGGGGAGCTGTTTTTT.

This clone was seen a single time. CDR3 sequence (DNA): TGTGCCAGCAGTCCCCCCAATGGGCTTAACTATGGCTACACCTTC. This gives the protein CASSPPNGLNYGYTF. The chain couples TRBV28 to TRBJ1-2; unclear D gene. Germline CDR1 reads MDHEN; CDR2 reads SYDVKM. CDR3 length: 15 amino acids. Trimming removed 5 bases at V and 1 base at J, with 14 bases between.

The chain combines TRBV10-1 with TRBJ2-7; unclear D gene. There are 14 residues in the CDR3. With 11 bases removed from V and 0 bases from J, the gap between germline ends came to 17 bases. Germline V gene lookup returns CDR1 WNHNN and CDR2 SYGVQD (reference sequence). DNA of the CDR3: TGCGCCGAGGCCCGCACAGCTGTCTCCTACGAGCAGTACTTC. This sequence encodes CAEARTAVSYEQYF.

This clone has a single count. This chain connects TRBV5-1 to TRBJ2-7, with D tentatively TRBD2 (7 bases). V lost 6 bases to trimming and J lost 1 base, with 26 bases between them. The CDR3 runs to 18 residues. Looked up from germline, CDR1 is SGHRS and CDR2 is YFSETQ. CDR3 amino acids: CASTWGGHGTTGSYEQYF. CDR3 coding DNA: TGCGCCAGCACCTGGGGGGGACACGGGACTACTGGATCCTACGAGCAGTACTTC.

This chain connects TRBV19 to TRBJ2-5, with D hard to call. Germline CDR1 is LNHDA and CDR2 is SQIVND (reference sequence). V was clipped by 2 bases and J by 7 bases, with 11 bases between them. CDR3 size: 13 residues. The CDR3, as DNA: TGTGCCAGTAGTATATTAGCCTTCGGGACCCAGTACTTC. It encodes CASSILAFGTQYF.

A few counts support this clone. The CDR3 spells CASSVGGQVNQPQHF. CDR3 DNA: TGTGCCAGCAGTGTGGGCGGACAGGTCAATCAGCCCCAGCATTTT. The chain employs TRBV2 and TRBJ1-5; 7 positions match TRBD1. Trimming removed 4 bases from V and 3 bases from J; junction bases left unmatched: 6. This CDR3 contains 15 residues. The germline CDR1 and CDR2 sequences are SNHLY and FYNNEI. Full variable domain (rest looked up from reference TRBV2 and TRBJ1-5): EPEVTQTPSHQVTQMGQEVILRCVPISNHLYFYWYRQILGQKVEFLVSFYNNEISEKSEIFDDQFSVERPDGSNFTLKIRSTKLEDSAMYFCASSVGGQVNQPQHFGDGTRLSIL.

V and J are TRBV2 and TRBJ1-6; D not resolved. Trimming pared 8 bases from V and 3 bases from J, leaving 8 bases between. The CDR3 runs 13 residues. CDR1 is SNHLY, CDR2 FYNNEI, per germline. The CDR3 DNA reads TGTGCCAGCGAGCGAAGCTATAATTCACCCCTCCACTTT. This translates into CASERSYNSPLHF. The complete variable domain, with remaining parts taken from reference TRBV2 and TRBJ1-6, reads EPEVTQTPSHQVTQMGQEVILRCVPISNHLYFYWYRQILGQKVEFLVSFYNNEISEKSEIFDDQFSVERPDGSNFTLKIRSTKLEDSAMYFCASERSYNSPLHFGNGTRLTVT.

V usage is TRBV6-6 and J usage is TRBJ2-7; weak D call: TRBD2 (6 bases). V lost 7 bases and J 0 bases, leaving 19 bases between the germline ends. The CDR3 loop spans 16 amino acids. CDR1 is MNHNY and CDR2 is SVGAGI in the germline V gene (reference sequence). The chain's CDR3 is CASTQTGVTFSYEQYF. CDR3 nucleotide sequence: TGTGCCAGCACCCAGACGGGGGTGACCTTCTCCTACGAGCAGTACTTC.

This rearrangement joins TRBV7-1 to TRBJ2-2; weak D call: TRBD1 (5 bases). TRBV7-1 is assigned to the ORF class and has an uncertain function. Between the trimmed V and J ends, which lost 5 bases and 6 bases, there was a span of 16 bases. This CDR3 is 15 amino acids long. The CDR3 DNA reads TGTGCCAGCAGCCCCAGGGTGGGCGGCGCCGGGGAGCTGTTTTTT. Residues: CASSPRVGGAGELFF.

At least ten counts were recorded for this clone. This chain joins TRBV7-2 and TRBJ1-2; 7 bases are shared with TRBD1. The CDR3 runs to 13 residues. V lost 5 bases and J lost 7; bases outside the gene matches: 7. Germline assignment: CDR1 SGHTA and CDR2 FQGNSA. The DNA for the CDR3 is TGTGCCAGCAGCCCCGAGACAGGGCTTGGCTACACCTTC. Its protein is CASSPETGLGYTF.